These 29 T cell receptor beta chains share one sample of origin, sequenced in a study of blood T cell repertoires in COVID-19. Clones were sequenced by immunoSEQ multiplex PCR, and TCRdb holds only the in-frame ones, with some missing. The sample carries a few hundred thousand clones, less than 90% recorded once. Sample: peripheral blood. The receptors derive from a man in his sixties with acute or convalescent COVID-19.

J is TRBJ2-3 and V is TRBV7-3; no reliable D call. The V and J ends lost 3 bases and 6 bases respectively, with 13 bases between them. Germline loops: CDR1 SGHTA, CDR2 FQGTGA. This CDR3 is 14 amino acids long. The DNA of the CDR3 is TGTGCCAGCAGCTTCCTAGGCGTTTCGGATACGCAGTATTTT. This gives the protein CASSFLGVSDTQYF.

The chain is built from TRBV5-1 and TRBJ2-7, with D possibly matching TRBD1 (8 bases). CDR3 size: 16 residues. Germline V lookup: CDR1 SGHRS, CDR2 YFSETQ. Trimming left V 3 bases short and J 3 bases short, with 19 bases between. The CDR3: CASSSRGGQELYEQYF. For the CDR3, the DNA is TGCGCCAGCAGCTCCCGCGGGGGACAGGAACTCTACGAGCAGTACTTC.

This clone was detected a few times. The rearrangement links TRBV2 to TRBJ1-2, with 7 bases that match TRBD1. Trimming took 4 bases from V and 5 from J; bases not matched to a gene: 7. This CDR3 region has 14 residues. The germline V gene has CDR1 SNHLY and CDR2 FYNNEI. CDR3 in amino acids: CASSVTGSEYGYTF. The CDR3, as DNA: TGTGCCAGCAGTGTGACAGGGAGCGAGTATGGCTACACCTTC.

This chain joins TRBV10-3 and TRBJ1-3; D call uncertain. Trimming pared 4 bases from V and 0 bases from J, leaving 7 bases between. The germline V gene encodes CDR1 ENHRY and CDR2 SYGVKD. The CDR3 is 14 residues long. CDR3 loop: CAISVADSGNTIYF. DNA for the CDR3: TGTGCCATCAGTGTGGCCGACTCTGGAAACACCATATATTTT.

The chain is built from TRBV6-5 and TRBJ2-7; 14 bases line up with TRBD2. This CDR3 region has 15 residues. The germline gives CDR1 MNHEY, CDR2 SVGAGI. V lost 8 bases, J lost 5 bases, and 8 bases stayed unmatched. DNA for the CDR3: TGTGCCAGCTCTTTGGGACTAGCGGGAGTAAACGAGCAGTACTTC. Translated, it gives CASSLGLAGVNEQYF.

The chain couples TRBV6-2 or TRBV6-3 to TRBJ2-7; the D is unclear. This CDR3 has 13 residues. The germline CDR1 and CDR2 sequences are MNHEY and SVGEGT. V lost 2 bases to trimming and J lost 1 base, with 6 bases between them. The CDR3 sequence is CASSYTGSYEQYF. CDR3 coding DNA: TGTGCCAGCAGTTACACCGGGTCCTACGAGCAGTACTTC.

The rearrangement uses TRBV7-2 and TRBJ1-2, with D perhaps TRBD1 (5 bases). V shed 1 base and J shed 7 bases, with 13 bases lying between them. Per the germline V gene, CDR1 is SGHTA and CDR2 is FQGNSA. CDR3 length: 14 residues. The CDR3 DNA sequence: TGTGCCAGCAGCTTAGGGGGCAGCGAGGCTGGCTACACCTTC. Residues: CASSLGGSEAGYTF.

The chain has TRBV5-6 and TRBJ1-3; D is possibly TRBD1 (6 bases). This CDR3 has 14 amino acids. The V gene's germline CDR1 is SGHDT and CDR2 YYEEEE. V lost 3 bases, J lost 7 bases, and 14 bases lay in between. CDR3 amino acids: CASSWGRQANTIYF. DNA of the CDR3: TGTGCCAGCAGCTGGGGAAGACAGGCGAACACCATATATTTT.

This chain links TRBV19 with TRBJ2-7, with 8 bases fitting TRBD1. This CDR3 spans 14 amino acids. CDR1 is LNHDA, CDR2 SQIVND, per germline (reference sequence). With 4 bases clipped from V and 3 bases from J, the junction kept 5 bases outside the gene matches. The CDR3 DNA follows: TGTGCCAGTAGTACCCGGACAGGGAACTACGAGCAGTACTTC. Protein sequence: CASSTRTGNYEQYF.

The V call is TRBV5-1, the J call TRBJ1-5, with TRBD1 matching over 7 bases. The CDR3 is made up of 15 amino acids. The J segment lost 4 bases and the V segment lost 5 bases, leaving 9 bases of the junction unmatched. Germline CDR1 SGHRS, CDR2 YFSETQ. CDR3 nucleotide sequence: TGCGCCAGCAGTTTGCGGACAGGCTCAAATCAGCCCCAGCATTTT. Amino acid sequence: CASSLRTGSNQPQHF. Looking up the rest from reference TRBV5-1 and TRBJ1-5 gives the full variable domain: KAGVTQTPRYLIKTRGQQVTLSCSPISGHRSVSWYQQTPGQGLQFLFEYFSETQRNKGNFPGRFSGRQFSNSRSEMNVSTLELGDSALYLCASSLRTGSNQPQHFGDGTRLSIL.

This clone was found once. At one end the junction does not follow the germline gene, possibly because of a read error. The rearrangement uses TRBV10-3 and TRBJ1-1, with TRBD1 matching over 7 bases. CDR1 is ENHRY, CDR2 SYGVKD, per germline. CDR3 length: 13 residues. This chain's CDR3 is CAGQPEQNTEAFF. CDR3 bases: TGCGCGGGACAGCCCGAACAGAACACTGAAGCTTTCTTT.

The DNA of the CDR3 is TGTGCCAGCAGTTTATTGGCAGGGGGACACAATGAGCAGTTCTTC. This gives the protein CASSLLAGGHNEQFF. The rearrangement uses TRBV27 and TRBJ2-1; TRBD1 matches at 7 bases. The germline gives CDR1 MNHEY, CDR2 SMNVEV (reference sequence). V lost 1 base and J lost 5; bases outside the gene matches: 5. The CDR3 totals 15 residues.

This chain joins TRBV28 and TRBJ1-2; D is unclear. From germline, CDR1 is MDHEN and CDR2 SYDVKM. This CDR3 comprises 13 residues. The V end was cut by 5 bases, the J end by 5 bases, with 12 bases between. The CDR3 sequence: CASSRPRGYGYTF. The CDR3 region has the DNA TGTGCCAGCAGTCGCCCCCGAGGATATGGCTACACCTTC.

V is TRBV4-1 and J is TRBJ2-1; maybe TRBD1 (6 bases). The germline gives CDR1 MGHRA, CDR2 YSYEKL. The ends were cut back, 0 bases at V and 0 bases at J, with 12 bases in the middle. CDR3 length: 17 amino acids. The CDR3 protein is CASSQDLGRGSYNEQFF. The CDR3 DNA reads as TGCGCCAGCAGCCAAGATCTGGGCAGGGGCTCCTACAATGAGCAGTTCTTC.

Only one count was recorded for this clone. The chain uses TRBV28 and TRBJ2-3; TRBD1 might be the D (5 bases). Germline values: CDR1 MDHEN, CDR2 SYDVKM. V lost 7 bases to trimming and J lost 4 bases, with 15 bases between them. The CDR3 runs 14 residues. The chain's CDR3 is CASIHRPKADTQYF. CDR3 nucleotide sequence: TGTGCCAGCATCCACAGGCCTAAGGCAGATACGCAGTATTTT.

The chain combines TRBV11-3 with TRBJ2-1; 12 bases line up with TRBD2. Trimming removed 5 bases from V and 11 bases from J; junction bases left unmatched: 7. Germline values: CDR1 SGHNT, CDR2 YENEEA. The CDR3 consists of 14 residues. Written as DNA, the CDR3 is TGTGCCAGCAGCCCGAGGACTAGCGGGGAAAAGCAGTTCTTC. Its translation is CASSPRTSGEKQFF.

The V gene is TRBV9, the J gene TRBJ2-1, with TRBD2 identical over 9 bases. CDR1 SGDLS and CDR2 YYNGEE come from the germline V gene. The CDR3 is 17 amino acids. V shed 0 bases, J shed 2 bases, and the junction held 6 bases outside the gene matches. This CDR3 is CASSVEAAGGPYNEQFF. The CDR3 DNA reads TGTGCCAGCAGCGTAGAGGCAGCGGGGGGACCCTACAATGAGCAGTTCTTC.

This sequence joins TRBV18 and TRBJ2-3; D call uncertain. Germline V CDR1 and CDR2: KGHSH, LQKENI. The CDR3 is made up of 12 amino acids. V was trimmed by 4 bases and J by 4 bases, leaving 6 bases between them. The CDR3 sequence: CASSREPDTQYF. DNA of the CDR3: TGTGCCAGCTCACGCGAACCAGATACGCAGTATTTT.

The V and J genes are TRBV5-1 and TRBJ1-5; perhaps TRBD1 as D (6 bases). The CDR3 runs 15 residues. Germline V lookup: CDR1 SGHRS, CDR2 YFSETQ. Trimming stripped 0 bases from V and 4 bases from J, with 11 bases between. CDR3 DNA sequence: TGCGCCAGCAGCTTGGTAGGGGGAGAAAATCAGCCCCAGCATTTT. Translating gives CASSLVGGENQPQHF.

The rearrangement joins TRBV10-3 to TRBJ2-5; TRBD1 matches 8 bases. The V and J ends lost 5 bases and 5 bases, in that order; junction bases with no gene match: 7. The germline CDR1 and CDR2 sequences are ENHRY and SYGVKD. The CDR3 is 14 amino acids. The CDR3 DNA reads as TGTGCCATCAGTCCGGGACAGGCAGGGGAGACCCAGTACTTC. This codes for CAISPGQAGETQYF.

This clone was seen once. This chain joins TRBV19 and TRBJ2-3; 11 bases line up with TRBD2. Losses at the gene ends were 0 bases for V and 4 bases for J; bases not matched to a gene: 6. Germline values: CDR1 LNHDA, CDR2 SQIVND (reference sequence). The CDR3 has 17 amino acids. The CDR3 protein is CASSIEGTSGSADTQYF. Written as DNA, the CDR3 is TGTGCCAGTAGTATAGAGGGAACTAGCGGGAGTGCAGATACGCAGTATTTT. Supplemented by reference TRBV19 and TRBJ2-3, the full variable domain reads DGGITQSPKYLFRKEGQNVTLSCEQNLNHDAMYWYRQDPGQGLRLIYYSQIVNDFQKGDIAEGYSVSREKKESFPLTVTSAQKNPTAFYLCASSIEGTSGSADTQYFGPGTRLTVL.

The DNA of the CDR3 is TGTGCCAGCAGCCCTGCCGGGGGAGAGACCCAGTACTTC. Its protein product is CASSPAGGETQYF. This chain joins TRBV7-9 and TRBJ2-5, with a tentative D call TRBD2 (6 bases). The CDR3 covers 13 residues. Germline V gene sequence: CDR1 SEHNR, CDR2 FQNEAQ (reference sequence). The V gene lost 5 bases and the J gene lost 4 bases, with 11 bases spanning the gap.

This chain joins TRBV7-9 and TRBJ2-7; 8 bases match TRBD2. The V segment lost 7 bases and the J segment 7 bases; nucleotides outside the gene matches: 9. This CDR3 spans 13 amino acids. Looked up from germline, CDR1 is SEHNR and CDR2 is FQNEAQ (reference sequence). The CDR3 is CASTPGGAGEQYF. For the CDR3, the DNA is TGTGCCAGCACCCCGGGGGGGGCTGGTGAGCAGTACTTC.

The rearrangement joins TRBV6-5 to TRBJ1-1; D ambiguous. There are 14 residues in the CDR3. Looked up from germline, CDR1 is MNHEY and CDR2 is SVGAGI. V lost 2 bases and J 5 bases, leaving 12 bases between the germline ends. The CDR3 region is CASSYETGRTEAFF. The CDR3 DNA reads TGTGCCAGCAGTTACGAGACCGGGAGGACTGAAGCTTTCTTT.

J is TRBJ2-7 and V is TRBV6-5, with 13 bases identical to TRBD2. V lost 7 bases, J lost 4 bases, and 7 bases stayed unmatched. This CDR3 spans 15 amino acids. Germline V gives CDR1 MNHEY, CDR2 SVGAGI. In DNA, the CDR3 is TGTGCCAGCATCGGCGGGACTAGCGGGACGTACGAGCAGTACTTC. Translated, it gives CASIGGTSGTYEQYF.

The J gene is TRBJ2-7, the V gene TRBV9; D may be TRBD1 (5 bases). Trimming took 5 bases from V and 6 from J, leaving 12 bases between them. Germline loops: CDR1 SGDLS, CDR2 YYNGEE. CDR3 length equals 12 residues. The CDR3, as DNA: TGTGCCAGCAGTAACCAGGGAAGCGAGCAGTACTTC. It codes for CASSNQGSEQYF.

The V and J genes are TRBV4-3 and TRBJ2-2; 11 nucleotides line up with TRBD1. Germline CDR1 is LGHNA and CDR2 is YSLEER. The CDR3 extends over 18 amino acids. After removal of 4 bases from V and 7 bases from J, the junction contained 14 bases not matched to a gene. The CDR3 sequence: CASSPWDRGGILDGELFF. In nucleotides, the CDR3 is TGCGCCAGCAGCCCTTGGGACAGGGGGGGAATTTTGGACGGGGAGCTGTTTTTT.

The rearrangement joins TRBV6-6 to TRBJ1-1, with 9 bases lining up with TRBD1. V was clipped by 5 bases and J by 4 bases; unmatched bases: 11. This CDR3 is built from 16 residues. Germline V lookup: CDR1 MNHNY, CDR2 SVGAGI (reference sequence). Here the CDR3 reads CASSAPGQGLGTEAFF. CDR3 coding DNA: TGTGCCAGCAGTGCACCGGGACAGGGATTGGGCACTGAAGCTTTCTTT.

The V call is TRBV2, the J call TRBJ1-4, with D possibly TRBD1 on 5 matching bases. The V end was cut by 5 bases, the J end by 4 bases, with 17 bases between. The germline gives CDR1 SNHLY, CDR2 FYNNEI. This CDR3 is 16 amino acids long. DNA for the CDR3: TGTGCCAGCAGTTGGGGAGAGAGGGGAGGTAATGAAAAACTGTTTTTT. Translation: CASSWGERGGNEKLFF.